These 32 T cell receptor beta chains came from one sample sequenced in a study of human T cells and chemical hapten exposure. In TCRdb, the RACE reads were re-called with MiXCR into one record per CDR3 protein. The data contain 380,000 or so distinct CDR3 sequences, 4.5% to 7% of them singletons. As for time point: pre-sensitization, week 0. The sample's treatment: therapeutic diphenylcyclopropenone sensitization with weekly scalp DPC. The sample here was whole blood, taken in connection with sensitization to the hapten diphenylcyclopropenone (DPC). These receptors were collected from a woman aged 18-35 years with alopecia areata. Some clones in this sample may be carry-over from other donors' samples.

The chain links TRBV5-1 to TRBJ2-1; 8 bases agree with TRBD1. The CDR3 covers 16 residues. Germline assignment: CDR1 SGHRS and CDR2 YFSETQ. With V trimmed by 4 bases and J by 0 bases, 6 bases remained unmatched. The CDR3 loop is CASSERTGSSYNEQFF. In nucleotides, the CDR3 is TGCGCCAGCAGCGAAAGGACAGGGAGCTCCTACAATGAGCAGTTCTTC.

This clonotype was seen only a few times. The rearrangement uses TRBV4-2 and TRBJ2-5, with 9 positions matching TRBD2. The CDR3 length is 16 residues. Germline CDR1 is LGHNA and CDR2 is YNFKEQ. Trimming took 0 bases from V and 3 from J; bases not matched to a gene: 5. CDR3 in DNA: TGTGCCAGCAGCCAAGATGTGGCTAGCGGGGAAGAGACCCAGTACTTC. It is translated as CASSQDVASGEETQYF.

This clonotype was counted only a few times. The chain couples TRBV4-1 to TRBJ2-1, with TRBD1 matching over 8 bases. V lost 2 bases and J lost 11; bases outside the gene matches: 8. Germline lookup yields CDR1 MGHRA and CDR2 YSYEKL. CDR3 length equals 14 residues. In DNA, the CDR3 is TGCGCCAGCAGCCAACCCAGGACAGGGAGGAAGCAGTTCTTC. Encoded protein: CASSQPRTGRKQFF.

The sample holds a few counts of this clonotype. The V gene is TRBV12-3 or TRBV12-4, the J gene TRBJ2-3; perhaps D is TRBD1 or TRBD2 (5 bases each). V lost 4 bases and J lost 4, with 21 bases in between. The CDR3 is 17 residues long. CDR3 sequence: CASSSSWPAVGADTQYF. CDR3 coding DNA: TGTGCCAGCAGTTCCTCCTGGCCCGCCGTGGGGGCAGATACGCAGTATTTT.

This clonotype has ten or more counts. CDR3 bases: TGCGCCAGCAGCTTGGACCTAGCGGGGAACAATGAGCAGTTCTTC. It yields the protein CASSLDLAGNNEQFF. The V call is TRBV5-1, the J call TRBJ2-1; TRBD2 matches at 9 bases. CDR1 SGHRS and CDR2 YFSETQ come from the germline V gene. The length of the CDR3 is 15 residues. J was trimmed by 5 bases and V by 0 bases; bases with no gene match: 3.

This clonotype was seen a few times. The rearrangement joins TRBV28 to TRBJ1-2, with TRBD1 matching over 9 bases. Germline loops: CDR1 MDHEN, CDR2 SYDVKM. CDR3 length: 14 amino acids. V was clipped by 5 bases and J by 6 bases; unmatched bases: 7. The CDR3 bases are TGTGCCAGCAGTAGGATACAGGGGGCGCATGGCTACACCTTC. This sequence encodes CASSRIQGAHGYTF.

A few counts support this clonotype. The CDR3 nucleotides read TGCAGCGTTGCAGGGGATAAAGCTAACTATGGCTACACCTTC. Translating it yields CSVAGDKANYGYTF. The chain couples TRBV29-1 to TRBJ1-2; the D gene is possibly TRBD1 (6 bases). Germline values: CDR1 SQVTM, CDR2 ANQGSEA. This CDR3 has 14 amino acids. The V end was cut by 4 bases, the J end by 0 bases, with 12 bases between.

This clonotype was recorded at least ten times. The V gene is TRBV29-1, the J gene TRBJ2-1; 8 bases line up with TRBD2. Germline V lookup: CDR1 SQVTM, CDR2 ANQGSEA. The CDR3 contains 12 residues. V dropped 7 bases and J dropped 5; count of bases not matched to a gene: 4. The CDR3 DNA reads TGCAGCGGGGGACTAGGGGACAATGAGCAGTTCTTC. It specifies CSGGLGDNEQFF.

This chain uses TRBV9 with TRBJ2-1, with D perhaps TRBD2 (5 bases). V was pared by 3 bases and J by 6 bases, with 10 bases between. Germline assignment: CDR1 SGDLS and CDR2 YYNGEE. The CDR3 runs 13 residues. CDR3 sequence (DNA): TGTGCCAGCAGCGGAGCCGCGGGCAATGAGCAGTTCTTC. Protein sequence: CASSGAAGNEQFF.

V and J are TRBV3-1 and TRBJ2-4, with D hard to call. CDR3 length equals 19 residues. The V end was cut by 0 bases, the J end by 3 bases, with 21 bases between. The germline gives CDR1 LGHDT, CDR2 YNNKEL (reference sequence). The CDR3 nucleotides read TGTGCCAGCAGCCAAGATGGGGATATGAGGTACGGTGACAAAAACATTCAGTACTTC. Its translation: CASSQDGDMRYGDKNIQYF.

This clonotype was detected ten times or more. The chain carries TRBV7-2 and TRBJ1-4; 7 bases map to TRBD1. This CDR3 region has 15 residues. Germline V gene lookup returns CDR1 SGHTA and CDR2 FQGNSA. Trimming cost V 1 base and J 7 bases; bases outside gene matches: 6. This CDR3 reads CASSLVEGAVEKLFF. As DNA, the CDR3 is TGTGCCAGCAGCTTAGTAGAGGGGGCGGTTGAAAAACTGTTTTTT.

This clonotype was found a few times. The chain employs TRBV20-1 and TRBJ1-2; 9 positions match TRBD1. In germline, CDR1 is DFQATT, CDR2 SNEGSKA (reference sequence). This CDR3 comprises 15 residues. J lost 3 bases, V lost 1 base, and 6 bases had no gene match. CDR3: CSARAWTGEDYGYTF. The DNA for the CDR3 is TGCAGTGCTAGAGCGTGGACAGGGGAAGACTATGGCTACACCTTC.

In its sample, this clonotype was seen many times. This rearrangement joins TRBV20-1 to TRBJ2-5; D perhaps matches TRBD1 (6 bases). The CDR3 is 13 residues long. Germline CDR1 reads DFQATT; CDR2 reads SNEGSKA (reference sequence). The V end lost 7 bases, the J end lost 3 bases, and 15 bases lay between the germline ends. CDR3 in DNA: TGCAGTGGAGAGAGGGACACTAAAGAGACCCAGTACTTC. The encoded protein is CSGERDTKETQYF.

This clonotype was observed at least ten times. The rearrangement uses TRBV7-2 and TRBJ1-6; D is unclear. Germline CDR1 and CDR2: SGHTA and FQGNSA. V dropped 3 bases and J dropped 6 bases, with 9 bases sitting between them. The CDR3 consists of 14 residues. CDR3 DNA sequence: TGTGCCAGCAGCTTCGGGCAGAGTAATTCACCCCTCCACTTT. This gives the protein CASSFGQSNSPLHF.

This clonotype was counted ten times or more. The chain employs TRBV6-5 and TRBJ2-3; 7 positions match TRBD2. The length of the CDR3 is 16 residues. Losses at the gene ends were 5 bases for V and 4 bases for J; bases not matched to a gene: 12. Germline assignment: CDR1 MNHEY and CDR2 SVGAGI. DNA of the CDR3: TGTGCCAGCAGTCCCACAAAGGGTCGGGGGGCAGATACGCAGTATTTT. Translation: CASSPTKGRGADTQYF.

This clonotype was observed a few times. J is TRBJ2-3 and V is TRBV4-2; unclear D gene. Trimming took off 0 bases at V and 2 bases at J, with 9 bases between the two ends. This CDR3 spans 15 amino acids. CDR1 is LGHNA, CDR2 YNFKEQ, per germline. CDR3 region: CASSQDAQITDTQYF. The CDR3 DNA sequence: TGTGCCAGCAGCCAAGATGCACAGATCACAGATACGCAGTATTTT.

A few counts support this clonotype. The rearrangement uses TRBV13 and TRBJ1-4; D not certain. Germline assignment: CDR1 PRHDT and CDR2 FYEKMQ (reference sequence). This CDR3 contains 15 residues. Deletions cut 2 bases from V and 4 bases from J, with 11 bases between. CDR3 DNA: TGTGCCAGCAGCTTAAGACGGAGTCTTAATGAAAAACTGTTTTTT. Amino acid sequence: CASSLRRSLNEKLFF.

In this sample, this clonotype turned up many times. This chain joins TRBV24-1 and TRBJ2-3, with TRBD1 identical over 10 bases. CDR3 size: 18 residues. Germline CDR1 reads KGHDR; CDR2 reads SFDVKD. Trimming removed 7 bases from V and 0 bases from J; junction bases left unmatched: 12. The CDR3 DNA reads TGTGCCACCAGATCCGGGACAGGGGACGTCTGGAGCACAGATACGCAGTATTTT. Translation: CATRSGTGDVWSTDTQYF.

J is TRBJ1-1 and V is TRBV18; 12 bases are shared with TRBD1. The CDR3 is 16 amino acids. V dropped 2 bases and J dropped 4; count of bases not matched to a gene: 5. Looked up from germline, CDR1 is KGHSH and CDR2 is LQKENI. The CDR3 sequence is CASSPTGTGGRTEAFF. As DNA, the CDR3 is TGTGCCAGCTCACCAACCGGGACAGGGGGCCGCACTGAAGCTTTCTTT.

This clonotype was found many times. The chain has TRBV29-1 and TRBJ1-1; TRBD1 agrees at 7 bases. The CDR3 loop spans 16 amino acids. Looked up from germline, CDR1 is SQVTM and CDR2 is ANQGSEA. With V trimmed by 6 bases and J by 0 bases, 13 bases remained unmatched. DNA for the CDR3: TGCAGCGTCGCCGGGACAGCCGCGAACTTGAACACTGAAGCTTTCTTT. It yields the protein CSVAGTAANLNTEAFF.

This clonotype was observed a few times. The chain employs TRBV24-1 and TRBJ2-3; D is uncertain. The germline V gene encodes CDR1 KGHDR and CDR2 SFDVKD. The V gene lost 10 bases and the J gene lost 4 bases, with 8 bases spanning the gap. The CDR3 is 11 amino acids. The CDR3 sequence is CATAWADTQYF. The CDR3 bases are TGTGCCACTGCGTGGGCAGATACGCAGTATTTT.

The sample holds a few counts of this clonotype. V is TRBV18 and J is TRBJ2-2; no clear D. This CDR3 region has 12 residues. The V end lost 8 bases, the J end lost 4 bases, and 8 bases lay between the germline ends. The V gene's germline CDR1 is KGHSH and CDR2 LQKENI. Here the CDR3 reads CASERITGELFF. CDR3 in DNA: TGTGCCAGCGAGAGGATCACCGGGGAGCTGTTTTTT.

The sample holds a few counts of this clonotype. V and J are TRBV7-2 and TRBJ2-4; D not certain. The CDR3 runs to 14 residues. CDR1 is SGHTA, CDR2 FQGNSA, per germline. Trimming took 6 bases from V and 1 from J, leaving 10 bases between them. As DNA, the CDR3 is TGTGCCAGCAGACCTGCAGCCGCCAAAAACATTCAGTACTTC. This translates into CASRPAAAKNIQYF.

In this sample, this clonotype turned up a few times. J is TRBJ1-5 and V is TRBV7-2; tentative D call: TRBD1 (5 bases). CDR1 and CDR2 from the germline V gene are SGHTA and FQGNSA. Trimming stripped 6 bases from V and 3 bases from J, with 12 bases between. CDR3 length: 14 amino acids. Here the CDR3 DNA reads TGTGCCAGCAGTACAGGATTCTCCAATCAGCCCCAGCATTTT. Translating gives CASSTGFSNQPQHF. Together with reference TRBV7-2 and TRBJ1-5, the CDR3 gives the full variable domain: GAGVSQSPSNKVTEKGKDVELRCDPISGHTALYWYRQSLGQGLEFLIYFQGNSAPDKSGLPSDRFSAERTGGSVSTLTIQRTQQEDSAVYLCASSTGFSNQPQHFGDGTRLSIL.

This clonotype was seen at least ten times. For the CDR3, the DNA is TGTGCCAGCAGACGTACAGGGGGCTACGAGCAGTACTTC. Amino acids: CASRRTGGYEQYF. This sequence joins TRBV6-2 or TRBV6-3 and TRBJ2-7; 8 nucleotides agree with TRBD1. The CDR3 sequence is 13 residues long. With V trimmed by 6 bases and J by 3 bases, 4 bases remained unmatched. The germline CDR1 and CDR2 sequences are MNHEY and SVGEGT.

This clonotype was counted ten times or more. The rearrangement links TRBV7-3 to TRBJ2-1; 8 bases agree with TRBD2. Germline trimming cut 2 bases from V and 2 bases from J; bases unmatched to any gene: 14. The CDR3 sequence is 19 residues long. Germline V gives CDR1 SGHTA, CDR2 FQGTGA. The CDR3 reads CASSLLPLKRGGPYNEQFF. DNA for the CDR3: TGTGCCAGCAGCTTACTCCCCCTGAAACGGGGGGGCCCCTACAATGAGCAGTTCTTC.

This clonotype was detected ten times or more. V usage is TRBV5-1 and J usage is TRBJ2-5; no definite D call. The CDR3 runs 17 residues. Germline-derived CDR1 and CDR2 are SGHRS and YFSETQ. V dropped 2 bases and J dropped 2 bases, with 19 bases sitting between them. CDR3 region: CASSFSLKSPAQETQYF. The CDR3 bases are TGCGCCAGCAGCTTTTCCCTTAAGTCCCCAGCGCAAGAGACCCAGTACTTC.

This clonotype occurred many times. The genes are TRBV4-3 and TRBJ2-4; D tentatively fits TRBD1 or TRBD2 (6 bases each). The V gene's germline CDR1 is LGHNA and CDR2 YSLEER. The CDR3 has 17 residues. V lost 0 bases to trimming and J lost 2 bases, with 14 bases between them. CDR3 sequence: CASSQDKKGGPKNIQYF. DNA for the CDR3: TGCGCCAGCAGCCAAGATAAGAAAGGGGGGCCCAAAAACATTCAGTACTTC.

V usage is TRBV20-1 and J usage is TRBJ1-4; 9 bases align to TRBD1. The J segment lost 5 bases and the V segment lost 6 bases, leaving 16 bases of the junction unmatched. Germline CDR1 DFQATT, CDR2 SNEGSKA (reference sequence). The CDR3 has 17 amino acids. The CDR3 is CSARTREEGTGNEKLFF. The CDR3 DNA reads TGCAGTGCGCGTACCCGTGAGGAGGGGACAGGGAATGAAAAACTGTTTTTT.

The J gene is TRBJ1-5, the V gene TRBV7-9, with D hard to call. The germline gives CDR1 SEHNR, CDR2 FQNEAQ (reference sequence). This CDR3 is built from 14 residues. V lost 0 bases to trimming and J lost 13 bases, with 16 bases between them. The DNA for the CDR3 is TGTGCCAGCAGCTTAGCTCGACCTCCCAGATTACAGCATTTT. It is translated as CASSLARPPRLQHF.

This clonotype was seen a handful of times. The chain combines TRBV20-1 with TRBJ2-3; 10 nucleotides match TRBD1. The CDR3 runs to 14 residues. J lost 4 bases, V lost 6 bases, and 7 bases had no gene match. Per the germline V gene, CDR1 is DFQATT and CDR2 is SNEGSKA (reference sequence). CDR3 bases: TGCAGTGCACCGACAGGGGGCGCGGCAGATACGCAGTATTTT. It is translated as CSAPTGGAADTQYF.

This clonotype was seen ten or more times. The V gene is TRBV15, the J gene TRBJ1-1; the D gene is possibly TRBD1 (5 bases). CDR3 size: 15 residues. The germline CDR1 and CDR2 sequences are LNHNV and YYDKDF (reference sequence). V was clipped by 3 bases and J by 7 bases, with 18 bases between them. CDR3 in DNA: TGTGCCACCAGCAGGGAGAATCCAACGGGGGGTGAAGCTTTCTTT. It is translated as CATSRENPTGGEAFF.